This T cell receptor (beta chain) was captured in a study of glioma-infiltrating T cells after dendritic cell vaccination. The PCR used 60 V beta and 13 J beta primers. Method: immunoSEQ multiplex PCR; TCRdb's copy keeps in-frame clones and lacks some. The profile covers 90,000 to 100,000 clones, with about 79% appearing a single time and over 5% taken by the ten largest. All glioblastoma patients lacked an isocitrate dehydrogenase mutation. Points on this clone: Its antigen is undetermined.

Germline CDR1 is SQVTM and CDR2 is ANQGSEA. This CDR3 comprises 17 residues. The V and J ends lost 6 bases and 3 bases, in that order; junction bases with no gene match: 9. Overall study findings and caveats: Higher pretreatment TIL content predicted longer progression-free time and survival.

The specimen comprised blood, sampled before dendritic cell vaccination. This clonotype was sampled from a human donor with glioblastoma. The chain is built from TRBV29-1 and TRBJ2-6, with 12 bases lining up with TRBD1. In DNA, the CDR3 is TGCAGCGTCGTCACCGGGACAGGGGGCGGTGGGGCCAACGTCCTGACTTTC. Residues: CSVVTGTGGGGANVLTF.